This T cell receptor (beta chain) originates from a study of Ad26.COV2.S vaccination and SARS-CoV-2 variants. Study information: Into the muscle, Ad26.COV2.S was dosed once or twice, 56 days apart.

Treatment in this sample: around 19 received Ad26.COV2.S at low or high dose, single or two shots; about five received placebo; per-sample allocation not given. Sample collection was performed on day 63 after the first vaccine or placebo injection. Findings of the study overall: After vaccination, substantial breadth of spike-specific CD8+ and CD4+ responses was reported.

The germline V gene has CDR1 MDHEN and CDR2 SYDVKM. The CDR3 has 13 amino acids. Trimming cost V 3 bases and J 5 bases, with 10 bases left between them. The method was immunoSEQ multiplex PCR; TCRdb's version includes in-frame clones alone and lacks a portion of them. The sample gives some 330,000 clones, about 90% of which show up once; 5.5% is in the top ten. To note about this clone: Its antigen is currently unknown.

V usage is TRBV28 and J usage is TRBJ1-2, with D maybe TRBD1 (5 bases). This sequence was found in a person between 18 and 65 years old who received the Ad26.COV2.S COVID-19 vaccine or a placebo. Sequences were derived from peripheral blood, sampled in a trial of Ad26.COV2.S vaccine versus placebo. The CDR3 spells CASSLPGQYGYTF. CDR3 nucleotides: TGTGCCAGCAGTTTGCCAGGGCAATATGGCTACACCTTC.